This T cell receptor beta chain comes out of a study of radiotherapy plus CTLA-4 blockade in lung cancer. On the study more broadly: The study recorded objective responses in 15% to 20% of patients and disease control in about 31%.

Here immunoSEQ multiplex PCR was the method, and the copy in TCRdb shows in-frame clones only, minus some. The sample has about 80,000 clones, 85% to 90% seen once. Trimming stripped 4 bases from V and 1 base from J, with 8 bases between. The CDR3 loop spans 14 amino acids. Germline V gives CDR1 MNHNS, CDR2 SASEGT. This clonotype originated in a human donor with non-small cell lung cancer who had stable disease on radiotherapy plus ipilimumab. The genes are TRBV6-1 and TRBJ2-1, with D uncertain. The sample was peripheral blood, taken from a patient treated with radiotherapy plus ipilimumab. The CDR3 DNA sequence: TGTGCCAGCAGTGCCTGGTCTTCCTACAATGAGCAGTTCTTC. Encoded protein: CASSAWSSYNEQFF.